Listed below are T cell receptor beta chains from one sample, sequenced in a study of T cell responses to AZD1222 COVID-19 vaccine. Assay: immunoSEQ multiplex PCR; the TCRdb copy retains only in-frame clones and omits some. Among 130,000 or so clones listed, 80% to 90% were seen once. Sample: peripheral blood, taken on day 0 of AZD1222 vaccination. Source of these receptors: an adult in good health. CDR3s include the opening cysteine and the closing phenylalanine or tryptophan.

>14|TRBJ2-2|TRBV3-1/TRBV3-2
CASSQVLVTGELFF
>15|TRBJ2-5|TRBV3-1/TRBV3-2
CASSQDLGQQETQYF
>13|TRBJ1-1|TRBV4-1
CASSLSMNTEAFF
>15|TRBJ2-2|TRBV5-1
CASSLDLRNTGELFF
>18|TRBJ2-2|TRBV24-1
CATSEGLAGWFTTGELFF
>15|TRBJ2-7|TRBV5-1
CASSYGQGGSYEQYF
>12|TRBJ2-5|TRBV30
CALGRQGGTQYF
>13|TRBJ2-2|TRBV29-1
CSGFVGGTGELFF
>15|TRBJ1-1|TRBV19
CASSNVQRARTEAFF
>15|TRBJ2-7|TRBV3-1/TRBV3-2
CASSQASRGSYEQYF
>14|TRBJ1-2|TRBV11-3
CASSLEGDLYGYTF
>16|TRBJ1-1|TRBV21-1
CASSKALGGMNTEAFF
>13|TRBJ2-1|TRBV29-1
CSVETVWADEQFF
>15|TRBJ1-1|TRBV5-6
CASSDNTGTDTEAFF
>15|TRBJ2-7|TRBV5-1
CASSLEGGTYYEQYF
>16|TRBJ1-1|TRBV11-1
CASSPSLRTENTEAFF
>15|TRBJ2-1|TRBV3-1/TRBV3-2
CASSLRDRGQDEQFF
>17|TRBJ2-2|TRBV30
CAWSVGGLAGIIGELFF
>14|TRBJ1-3|TRBV18
CASSPDRTGNTIYF
>19|TRBJ2-3|TRBV12-5
CASGLVTTSGGGSTDTQYF
>15|TRBJ1-6|TRBV7-9
CASSLDRGRGSPLHF
>14|TRBJ1-1|TRBV4-3
CASSHVTGGTEAFF
>18|TRBJ2-7|TRBV2
CASTPGQGAPGGSYEQYF
>14|TRBJ2-1|TRBV28
CASSFVPAHNEQFF
>15|TRBJ1-6|TRBV18
CASSPLDFSDSPLHF
>14|TRBJ2-1|TRBV9
CASSPPLAGVEQFF
>16|TRBJ2-7|TRBV6-5
CASSYSTRTGGYEQYF